Listed below are T cell receptor beta chains from one sample, sequenced in a study of T cell changes during pregnancy in multiple sclerosis. TCRdb's copy holds only in-frame clones and misses some; the assay was immunoSEQ multiplex PCR. The table lists about 83,000 clones, roughly nine tenths of them singletons. The sample in question was PBMCs, obtained in the first trimester of pregnancy. The receptors were sampled from a female donor in good health, serving as a control in a pregnancy study. Some clones in this sample may be carry-over from other donors' samples. Each CDR3 is given with its conserved first and last residue. Each record gives: D gene, clone size, J gene, V gene, CDR3 protein, CDR3 DNA. The D gene is left open where the match is weak. Part of the rows lack a size; the others show once, few, many or a class for expanded clones.

TRBD2	-	TRBJ2-1	TRBV2	CASRNRRTSGFNEQFF	TGTGCCAGCAGGAACCGCAGGACTAGCGGGTTCAATGAGCAGTTCTTC
-	-	TRBJ2-7	TRBV5-1	CASSLLSDSYEQYF	TGCGCCAGCAGCTTGTTAAGCGACTCCTACGAGCAGTACTTC
TRBD1	-	TRBJ2-7	TRBV19	CASSILRDRGNEQYF	TGTGCCAGTAGTATCTTACGAGACAGGGGGAACGAGCAGTACTTC
TRBD2	-	TRBJ2-1	TRBV28	CASSRTSGRLNEQFF	TGTGCCAGCAGCAGAACTAGCGGGAGACTCAATGAGCAGTTCTTC
TRBD1	-	TRBJ2-5	TRBV2	CASSLGQGAETQYF	TGTGCCAGCAGTCTGGGACAGGGGGCAGAGACCCAGTACTTC
TRBD1	-	TRBJ1-1	TRBV19	CASSVGQGLEAFF	TGTGCCAGTAGTGTCGGACAGGGATTAGAAGCTTTCTTT
TRBD2	-	TRBJ2-7	TRBV15	CATSRVLAAYEQYF	TGTGCCACCAGCAGAGTGCTAGCGGCCTACGAGCAGTACTTC
TRBD1	-	TRBJ1-1	TRBV5-1	CASSLTGTGVNTEAFF	TGCGCCAGCAGCTTGACCGGGACAGGGGTTAACACTGAAGCTTTCTTT
-	-	TRBJ2-5	TRBV7-3	CASSLEGLLETQYF	TGTGCCAGCAGCCTGGAGGGCCTTTTGGAGACCCAGTACTTC
-	-	TRBJ1-3	TRBV7-9	CASSSLAISGNTIYF	TGTGCCAGCAGCTCCCTGGCAATCTCTGGAAACACCATATATTTT
-	-	TRBJ1-1	TRBV7-9	CASSLGGGRPTEAFF	TGTGCCAGCAGCTTAGGGGGAGGGCGGCCCACTGAAGCTTTCTTT
-	-	TRBJ2-1	TRBV5-6	CASSWPADSSNEQFF	TGTGCCAGCAGCTGGCCCGCCGACAGTTCCAATGAGCAGTTCTTC
TRBD1	-	TRBJ2-7	TRBV7-7	CASSTKDRSSYEQYF	TGTGCCAGCAGCACAAAGGACAGGTCATCCTACGAGCAGTACTTC
TRBD2	-	TRBJ2-3	TRBV2	CASPPGLAFTDTQYF	TGTGCCAGCCCCCCTGGACTAGCTTTCACAGATACGCAGTATTTT
TRBD2	-	TRBJ2-7	TRBV5-4	CASSQPTSGGDEQYF	TGTGCCAGCAGCCAACCGACTAGCGGGGGGGACGAGCAGTACTTC
TRBD2	-	TRBJ2-7	TRBV7-2	CASSLLGGGSVFEQYF	TGTGCCAGCAGCCTCCTCGGCGGGGGGTCCGTTTTCGAGCAGTACTTC
TRBD1	-	TRBJ2-1	TRBV29-1	CSVQRDRVNEQFF	TGCAGCGTCCAACGAGACAGGGTCAATGAGCAGTTCTTC
-	-	TRBJ2-7	TRBV6-5	CASSYSREGARSQYF	TGTGCCAGCAGTTACTCCCGGGAGGGGGCGCGTAGTCAGTACTTC
-	once	TRBJ2-5	TRBV20-1	CSARTGETQYF	TGCAGTGCTAGGACTGGAGAGACCCAGTACTTC
TRBD2	-	TRBJ2-1	TRBV11-2	CASSLAAGSNNEQFF	TGTGCCAGCAGCTTAGCAGCGGGGTCTAACAATGAGCAGTTCTTC
TRBD1	-	TRBJ2-7	TRBV30	CACGTGVLYEQYF	TGTGCCTGCGGGACAGGGGTACTCTACGAGCAGTACTTC
-	once	TRBJ2-2	TRBV9	CASGHVGVSGELFF	TGTGCCAGCGGGCATGTGGGAGTGTCCGGGGAGCTGTTTTTT
TRBD2	-	TRBJ2-1	TRBV11-2	CASSLVASGGAGEQFF	TGTGCCAGCAGCTTAGTAGCTAGCGGGGGGGCCGGTGAGCAGTTCTTC
TRBD1	once	TRBJ1-5	TRBV19	CASSNRGRQPQHF	TGTGCCAGTAGTAACAGGGGTCGGCAGCCCCAGCATTTT
TRBD1	-	TRBJ2-7	TRBV7-2	CASGGTGPYEQYF	TGTGCCAGCGGGGGGACAGGGCCCTACGAGCAGTACTTC
-	-	TRBJ2-7	TRBV29-1	CSVHQGTGYEQYF	TGCAGCGTTCACCAGGGGACGGGATACGAGCAGTACTTC
TRBD1	-	TRBJ2-7	TRBV5-1	CASSSGTGDSEQYF	TGCGCCAGCAGCTCCGGGACAGGGGACTCCGAGCAGTACTTC
TRBD2	once	TRBJ2-1	TRBV6-6	CASSHPGLAGDRFF	TGTGCCAGCAGTCACCCCGGACTAGCGGGGGACCGGTTCTTC
TRBD2	-	TRBJ2-7	TRBV10-3	CAISEGELAGGEQYF	TGTGCCATCAGTGAAGGGGAACTAGCGGGAGGCGAGCAGTACTTC
-	-	TRBJ2-3	TRBV5-5	CASSLSTDTQYF	TGTGCCAGCAGCTTATCTACAGATACGCAGTATTTT
TRBD2	-	TRBJ2-1	TRBV6-1	CASSKLAGNYNEQFF	TGTGCCAGCAGTAAACTAGCGGGAAACTACAATGAGCAGTTCTTC
-	-	TRBJ2-2	TRBV5-4	CASSLFIREVTGELFF	TGTGCCAGCAGCTTGTTTATCAGGGAGGTCACCGGGGAGCTGTTTTTT
-	-	TRBJ2-1	TRBV28	CASTPPWQPGSEQFF	TGTGCCAGCACCCCACCCTGGCAGCCAGGTAGTGAGCAGTTCTTC
-	-	TRBJ1-5	TRBV27	CASSLSGADQPQHF	TGTGCCAGCAGTTTATCGGGGGCGGATCAGCCCCAGCATTTT
TRBD1	-	TRBJ2-1	TRBV27	CASTLGQGTYNEQFF	TGTGCCAGCACTCTGGGACAGGGTACCTACAATGAGCAGTTCTTC
-	-	TRBJ1-6	TRBV19	CASSIDREDNSPLHF	TGTGCCAGTAGTATAGATCGAGAAGATAATTCACCCCTCCACTTT
-	once	TRBJ2-3	TRBV2	CASSPTRTGDTQYF	TGTGCCAGCAGTCCAACACGTACAGGGGATACGCAGTATTTT
-	-	TRBJ2-7	TRBV4-1	CASSQGAAGAYYEQYF	TGCGCCAGCAGCCAGGGGGCTGCAGGAGCCTACTACGAGCAGTACTTC
-	-	TRBJ1-3	TRBV7-2	CASSPPGLPSGNTIYF	TGTGCCAGCAGTCCACCGGGACTGCCCTCTGGAAACACCATATATTTT
-	-	TRBJ2-1	TRBV28	CASTIIGDYNEQFF	TGTGCCAGCACCATTATCGGGGATTACAATGAGCAGTTCTTC
TRBD2	-	TRBJ2-2	TRBV10-1	CASSGTSGGPNTGELFF	TGCGCCAGCAGTGGGACTAGCGGGGGACCAAACACCGGGGAGCTGTTTTTT
-	-	TRBJ1-4	TRBV6-5	CASRSLFEVEKLFF	TGTGCCAGCAGATCCCTGTTTGAGGTTGAAAAACTGTTTTTT
-	-	TRBJ2-5	TRBV6-5	CASLPIDRPETQYF	TGTGCCAGCCTCCCCATCGACAGGCCAGAGACCCAGTACTTC
-	-	TRBJ1-5	TRBV28	CASSPTGNQPQHF	TGTGCCAGCAGCCCTACTGGTAATCAGCCCCAGCATTTT
TRBD2	-	TRBJ2-1	TRBV7-2	CASSLVFEREGLEFF	TGTGCCAGCAGCTTAGTTTTCGAGCGGGAGGGCCTAGAGTTCTTC
TRBD2	-	TRBJ2-3	TRBV19	CASSIGAGATDTQYF	TGTGCCAGTAGTATTGGAGCGGGGGCCACAGATACGCAGTATTTT
-	once	TRBJ1-5	TRBV19	CASSIDWRGRNQPQHF	TGTGCCAGTAGTATAGATTGGCGAGGGCGCAATCAGCCCCAGCATTTT
-	-	TRBJ2-3	TRBV19	CATRVSTDTQYF	TGTGCCACCAGGGTTAGTACAGATACGCAGTATTTT
-	-	TRBJ1-1	TRBV29-1	CSAGGGGKNTEAFF	TGCAGCGCTGGGGGAGGCGGGAAGAACACTGAAGCTTTCTTT
-	-	TRBJ2-7	TRBV21-1	CASSRMGTSDSYEQYF	TGTGCCAGCAGCCGTATGGGGACTAGCGATTCCTACGAGCAGTACTTC
-	-	TRBJ2-1	TRBV9	CASSPDSSEQFF	TGTGCCAGCAGCCCGGACTCCAGCGAGCAGTTCTTC
-	-	TRBJ2-4	TRBV7-9	CASSLDEGGNIQYF	TGTGCCAGCAGCTTAGATGAAGGGGGAAACATTCAGTACTTC
-	-	TRBJ1-1	TRBV19	CASMSMGRATEAFF	TGTGCCAGTATGTCGATGGGCAGGGCCACTGAAGCTTTCTTT
TRBD2	-	TRBJ2-1	TRBV9	CASSVGPAGVFNEQFF	TGTGCCAGCAGCGTAGGTCCAGCGGGAGTGTTTAATGAGCAGTTCTTC
-	-	TRBJ2-6	TRBV5-8	CASTFLSGANVLTF	TGTGCCAGCACCTTTCTCTCTGGGGCCAACGTCCTGACTTTC
-	-	TRBJ1-1	TRBV9	CASSVVSGSTEAFF	TGTGCCAGCAGCGTGGTGTCGGGGTCCACTGAAGCTTTCTTT
-	-	TRBJ1-2	TRBV7-2	CASSTQTGVTF	TGTGCCAGCAGCACACAGACAGGTGTCACCTTC